This entry features one T cell receptor beta chain sequence. The sample originates from a study of CD8+CD57+ T cells in acquired aplastic anemia. CDR3 and TCR beta VDJ profiling relied on genomic DNA as the template. TCRdb redid the calling of the reads with MiXCR, one entry per CDR3 protein. Found here are 400,000 to 450,000 distinct CDR3 sequences, about two thirds of them singletons; the top ten hold under 4.5%. V was clipped by 2 bases and J by 0 bases, with 8 bases between them. Germline-derived CDR1 and CDR2 are SGHRS and YFSETQ. The CDR3 covers 15 residues. The genes are TRBV5-1 and TRBJ1-4; D might be TRBD1 (5 bases). The TCR was taken from a human donor in good health, serving as a control. Sequencing was carried out using sorted CD4+, CD8+, or CD8+CD57+ T cells (not recorded which) from PBMCs. CDR3 loop: CASSFPTATNEKLFF. CDR3 nucleotides: TGCGCCAGCAGCTTTCCGACAGCAACTAATGAAAAACTGTTTTTT.